This T cell receptor beta chain was obtained from a study of control samples from healthy donors and cancer patients (TCRdb year 2020). There are 18 amino acids in the CDR3, from cysteine to phenylalanine inclusive. Just the 54-base CDR3 DNA is kept, in frame starting at base 1. Libraries were constructed by the immunoSEQ multiplex PCR assay. As stored in TCRdb, this immuneACCESS dataset retains in-frame rearrangements with V and J assigned. A fraction of the clones does not appear; measured against another copy, unresolved V genes explain less than half of the discrepancy, and the remainder lacks a known reason. Present in this sample are 150,000 or so clones, around 90% of which were seen just once. The ten largest make up 0.65% to 0.75% of the sample. About this clone: It lacks a known antigen. The input lacks base qualities; no much larger clone sits a single base away.

The V and J genes are TRBV21-1 and TRBJ1-5; no DNA check was done on the table's D call, TRBD1. TRBV21-1 is flagged as a pseudogene. The sample was blood. The source of this sequence is a woman younger than 45 in good health. The nucleotide sequence is given as TGTGCCAGCAGCAAAGGACATATCCGGGACACTTGCAATCAGCCCCAGCATTTT. This encodes CASSKGHIRDTCNQPQHF.